Following are 10 T cell receptor beta chains from one sample sequenced in a study of cytomegalovirus exposure and HLA in healthy donors. PCR used 60 Vbeta primers and 13 Jbeta primers. Sequenced by immunoSEQ multiplex PCR; TCRdb stores in-frame clones only, minus some. The sample has roughly 120,000 clones; 79% are singletons. Specimen: PBMCs. All receptors derive from a man younger than 35 in good health and CMV-seronegative.

The CDR3 loop reads CASSLIGASGRYEQFF. Here the CDR3 DNA reads TGTGCCAGCAGCTTAATCGGTGCTAGCGGGAGATATGAGCAGTTCTTC. The rearrangement links TRBV7-3 to TRBJ2-1; 10 positions agree with TRBD2. V shed 1 base and J 8 bases; nucleotides not matched to a gene: 8. The CDR3 length is 16 residues. CDR1 and CDR2 (germline): SGHTA, FQGTGA.

This chain connects TRBV11-3 to TRBJ2-1, with D perhaps TRBD2 (6 bases). The V and J ends lost 4 bases and 8 bases respectively, with 15 bases between them. The CDR3 has 14 residues. Germline CDR1 is SGHNT and CDR2 is YENEEA. CDR3 loop: CASSSSSGLDEQFF. The CDR3 bases are TGTGCCAGCAGCTCGTCGAGCGGGTTGGATGAGCAGTTCTTC.

The V and J genes are TRBV6-1 and TRBJ2-3; 7 nucleotides align to TRBD2. The germline V gene encodes CDR1 MNHNS and CDR2 SASEGT. This CDR3 contains 17 residues. The junction had 14 bases not matched to a gene; V was cut back by 4 bases and J by 4 bases. The CDR3 nucleotides are TGTGCCAGCAGTGGCCCCCTGGGGGGGAGGCACCCAGATACGCAGTATTTT. It codes for CASSGPLGGRHPDTQYF.

The CDR3 sequence is CASSEGEGLTYGYTF. The CDR3 DNA follows: TGTGCCAGCAGTGAGGGGGAGGGGCTCACCTATGGCTACACCTTC. The J gene is TRBJ1-2, the V gene TRBV2, with a tentative D call TRBD1 (5 bases). The CDR3 consists of 15 residues. The V end was cut by 3 bases, the J end by 4 bases, with 15 bases between. Germline V lookup: CDR1 SNHLY, CDR2 FYNNEI.

The J gene is TRBJ2-1, the V gene TRBV13; 7 bases are a match to TRBD2. Trimming cost V 5 bases and J 7 bases; bases outside gene matches: 11. This CDR3 has 15 amino acids. The germline V gene has CDR1 PRHDT and CDR2 FYEKMQ (reference sequence). CDR3 amino acids: CASSLGLGRDNEQFF. CDR3 nucleotide sequence: TGTGCCAGCAGCCTTGGACTAGGGCGAGATAATGAGCAGTTCTTC.

The chain couples TRBV7-9 to TRBJ1-1, with 8 bases fitting TRBD1. Germline V gene sequence: CDR1 SEHNR, CDR2 FQNEAQ (reference sequence). This CDR3 has 13 residues. Trimming at V came to 5 bases and at J to 4 bases, leaving 3 bases not matched to a gene. The CDR3: CASSTTGGTEAFF. CDR3 nucleotides: TGTGCCAGCAGCACAACAGGGGGCACTGAAGCTTTCTTT.

The V and J genes are TRBV11-2 and TRBJ1-1; no clear D. This CDR3 has 14 residues. V dropped 1 base and J dropped 1 base, with 7 bases sitting between them. CDR1 is SGHAT, CDR2 FQNNGV, per germline. The CDR3 sequence is CASSLGPKNTEAFF. The CDR3 region has the DNA TGTGCCAGCAGCTTAGGTCCCAAGAACACTGAAGCTTTCTTT.

This clone was picked up one time. The rearrangement uses TRBV6-5 and TRBJ2-3, with 8 bases lining up with TRBD2. Germline V CDR1 and CDR2: MNHEY, SVGAGI. The CDR3 covers 16 residues. V gave up 0 bases and J gave up 5 bases; unmatched junction bases: 7. The CDR3 region has the DNA TGTGCCAGCAGTTACTCGATCTTAGCGGGAAGAGATACGCAGTATTTT. Residues: CASSYSILAGRDTQYF.

The chain employs TRBV7-2 and TRBJ1-6; D is ambiguous. V dropped 0 bases and J dropped 6 bases, with 9 bases sitting between them. Germline CDR1 SGHTA, CDR2 FQGNSA. This CDR3 region has 15 residues. CDR3 sequence reads: CASSLASLRNSPLHF. The CDR3 coding sequence is TGTGCCAGCAGCTTAGCGTCCCTCCGTAATTCACCCCTCCACTTT.

The V call is TRBV15, the J call TRBJ2-7; D remains ambiguous. Germline CDR1 and CDR2: LNHNV and YYDKDF (reference sequence). The CDR3 contains 13 residues. Trimming took off 4 bases at V and 3 bases at J, with 10 bases between the two ends. CDR3 loop: CATSTLGGYEQYF. DNA for the CDR3: TGTGCCACCAGCACTCTAGGTGGCTACGAGCAGTACTTC.